Below, 16 T cell receptor beta chains from the same sample are listed, as sequenced in a study of shared clonotypes between healthy human individuals. Assay used: immunoSEQ multiplex PCR; TCRdb lists only in-frame clones, some missing. The sample shows 2,500,000 or so clones, 80% to 95% of them seen only once. Sequences were obtained from naive CD4+ T cells from PBMCs. The subset was: CD45RA+ positively selected. The receptor set was obtained from a man in his late teens or twenties in good health. Some clones in this sample may be carry-over from other donors' samples.

The rearrangement joins TRBV19 to TRBJ2-5; 11 bases are shared with TRBD1. V lost 6 bases and J lost 9; bases outside the gene matches: 12. CDR3 size: 15 residues. Germline loops: CDR1 LNHDA, CDR2 SQIVND (reference sequence). The CDR3 region is CASSAGTGGSGAQYF. CDR3 in DNA: TGTGCCAGTAGCGCCGGGACAGGGGGGTCAGGGGCCCAGTACTTC.

The V and J genes are TRBV6-1 and TRBJ1-2, with TRBD1 as a possible D gene (5 bases). With 1 base removed from V and 7 bases from J, the gap between germline ends came to 19 bases. CDR3 size: 16 residues. Germline lookup yields CDR1 MNHNS and CDR2 SASEGT. CDR3 in amino acids: CASSEGVAGPLSGYTF. CDR3 nucleotides: TGTGCCAGCAGTGAAGGTGTGGCAGGGCCTCTGAGTGGCTACACCTTC.

The chain couples TRBV7-2 to TRBJ2-7; D perhaps matches TRBD1 (7 bases). Deletions cut 3 bases from V and 1 base from J, with 16 bases between. Germline assignment: CDR1 SGHTA and CDR2 FQGNSA. The CDR3 contains 16 residues. CDR3 in amino acids: CASSLGGLGQSYEQYF. In DNA form, the CDR3 reads TGTGCCAGCAGCTTGGGGGGTTTGGGACAGTCCTACGAGCAGTACTTC.

The chain couples TRBV4-2 to TRBJ2-1, with D unresolved. The length of the CDR3 is 15 residues. Germline CDR1 and CDR2: LGHNA and YNFKEQ. Trimming removed 0 bases from V and 2 bases from J, with 8 bases in between. CDR3 sequence reads: CASSQDRYTYNEQFF. CDR3 DNA sequence: TGTGCCAGCAGCCAAGACAGGTACACCTACAATGAGCAGTTCTTC.

The V and J genes are TRBV9 and TRBJ2-5; D is tentatively TRBD1 or TRBD2 (5 bases each). Trimming left V 4 bases short and J 5 bases short, with 15 bases between. This CDR3 contains 14 residues. Germline V gene data show CDR1 as SGDLS and CDR2 as YYNGEE. CDR3 sequence reads: CASSPWGSFETQYF. In nucleotides, the CDR3 is TGTGCCAGCAGCCCCTGGGGGAGTTTCGAGACCCAGTACTTC.

The CDR3 reads CASSLGHHYEQYF. CDR3 nucleotide sequence: TGTGCCAGCAGCTTAGGGCACCACTACGAGCAGTACTTC. This chain connects TRBV7-3 to TRBJ2-7; D is unresolved. Between the trimmed V and J ends, which lost 2 bases and 3 bases, there was a span of 8 bases. There are 13 residues in the CDR3. Germline values: CDR1 SGHTA, CDR2 FQGTGA.

As concerns this clone: The sample contains more than one DNA sequence encoding this CDR3. The rearrangement links TRBV5-1 to TRBJ2-2; 7 nucleotides match TRBD1. Germline CDR1 SGHRS, CDR2 YFSETQ. Trimming at V came to 0 bases and at J to 5 bases, leaving 4 bases not matched to a gene. This CDR3 spans 15 amino acids. CDR3 DNA: TGCGCCAGCAGCTTGGTGGCAGGGGGTACCGGGGAGCTGTTTTTT. It specifies CASSLVAGGTGELFF.

V gene TRBV5-1 combines with J gene TRBJ1-1; D call uncertain. Germline CDR1 is SGHRS and CDR2 is YFSETQ. This CDR3 contains 15 residues. The ends were cut back, 4 bases at V and 1 base at J, with 14 bases in the middle. The CDR3 is CASSPAVTSNTEAFF. CDR3 coding DNA: TGCGCCAGCAGCCCCGCGGTCACCTCGAACACTGAAGCTTTCTTT.

On this clone itself: The same CDR3 can be traced to other DNA sequences in this sample. The V and J genes are TRBV11-3 and TRBJ1-1; TRBD1 aligns across 8 bases. The CDR3 runs 13 residues. Per the germline V gene, CDR1 is SGHNT and CDR2 is YENEEA. V was pared by 5 bases and J by 4 bases, with 3 bases of the junction left unmatched. This CDR3 reads CASSLTGGTEAFF. Here the CDR3 DNA reads TGTGCCAGCAGCCTCACAGGGGGCACTGAAGCTTTCTTT.

The rearrangement uses TRBV20-1 and TRBJ1-4, with no clear D. Germline V lookup: CDR1 DFQATT, CDR2 SNEGSKA (reference sequence). The CDR3 spans 11 residues. Trimming cost V 3 bases and J 7 bases, with 6 bases left between them. This CDR3 is CSASIVEKLFF. The CDR3 DNA sequence: TGCAGTGCTAGTATCGTTGAAAAACTGTTTTTT.

The chain combines TRBV6-5 with TRBJ2-1; possible D gene TRBD2, 5 bases. The CDR3 extends over 16 amino acids. CDR1 is MNHEY and CDR2 is SVGAGI in the germline V gene. Trimming stripped 0 bases from V and 7 bases from J, with 16 bases between. The CDR3 region has the DNA TGTGCCAGCAGTTACTCGGGGAGTGGCGTTGGGAATGAGCAGTTCTTC. Its translation: CASSYSGSGVGNEQFF.

The chain links TRBV9 to TRBJ1-2; 7 bases match TRBD1. The CDR3 is 13 residues long. V was pared by 7 bases and J by 2 bases, with 5 bases of the junction left unmatched. CDR1 is SGDLS, CDR2 YYNGEE, per germline. The CDR3 here is CASSTGLNYGYTF. The CDR3 DNA reads TGTGCCAGCTCGACAGGGCTAAACTATGGCTACACCTTC.

Turning to this clone: At the DNA level, this CDR3 is encoded by other sequences in the same sample as well. This chain connects TRBV10-3 to TRBJ2-7; D not certain. CDR3 size: 11 residues. The germline V gene has CDR1 ENHRY and CDR2 SYGVKD. Trimming stripped 3 bases from V and 3 bases from J, with 3 bases between. In DNA, the CDR3 is TGTGCCATCAGTGACAACTACGAGCAGTACTTC. This translates into CAISDNYEQYF.

About this clone itself: Other DNA sequences within the sample encode an identical CDR3. The chain joins TRBV7-2 to TRBJ1-3, with unresolved D. CDR1 SGHTA and CDR2 FQGNSA come from the germline V gene. CDR3 size: 14 residues. With 2 bases removed from V and 0 bases from J, the gap between germline ends came to 5 bases. CDR3 residues: CASSLPGSGNTIYF. Here the CDR3 DNA reads TGTGCCAGCAGCTTACCAGGCTCTGGAAACACCATATATTTT.

V and J are TRBV6-5 and TRBJ2-7; TRBD1 matches at 7 bases. This CDR3 is 14 amino acids long. J was trimmed by 5 bases and V by 7 bases; bases with no gene match: 11. Germline lookup yields CDR1 MNHEY and CDR2 SVGAGI. The CDR3 DNA reads as TGTGCCAGCAAGGGACAGCCCTTTTTTCACGAGCAGTACTTC. Translation gives CASKGQPFFHEQYF.

The chain links TRBV28 to TRBJ1-4; TRBD1 might be the D (5 bases). Trimming took off 5 bases at V and 8 bases at J, with 15 bases between the two ends. The CDR3 loop spans 14 amino acids. Germline values: CDR1 MDHEN, CDR2 SYDVKM. DNA of the CDR3: TGTGCCAGCAGTACCGGGACGGAAGACGAAAAACTGTTTTTT. As protein: CASSTGTEDEKLFF.